Following are 2 T cell receptor beta chains from one sample sequenced in a study of persistence of HIV-infected CD4 T cells. The immunoSEQ assay was version 4, run in survey mode. The repertoire was sequenced with immunoSEQ multiplex PCR; TCRdb's copy has only in-frame clones and lacks some. There are around 24,000 clones in the sample; around 67% occur only once, and about 1.8% lies in the top ten. An overlapping HIV-1 Gag peptide pool stimulated these cells at roughly 1 ug/peptide/mL. CD4+ T cells upregulating both CD40 ligand and CD69 were sorted as responding cells. Which antigens these TCRs recognize remains unknown. The sequences come from CD4+ T cells sorted from PBMCs after 18-hour stimulation, collected from a patient who received antiretroviral therapy. The receptors stem from an adult man with HIV who was CMV-seropositive.

V and J are TRBV19 and TRBJ1-4, with TRBD1 matching 9 bases. Losses at the gene ends were 6 bases for V and 5 bases for J; bases not matched to a gene: 4. The CDR3 is made up of 14 amino acids. The V gene's germline CDR1 is LNHDA and CDR2 SQIVND (reference sequence). CDR3 DNA sequence: TGTGCCAGTAGCAGGACAGGGGAAAATGAAAAACTGTTTTTT. This gives the protein CASSRTGENEKLFF.

This chain uses TRBV3-1 (or the pseudogene TRBV3-2) with TRBJ2-6; 12 positions agree with TRBD1. Looked up from germline, CDR1 is LGHDT and CDR2 is YNNKEL (reference sequence). The CDR3 is made up of 17 amino acids. The trim removed 4 bases at V and 3 bases at J, leaving 4 bases unmatched. In DNA, the CDR3 is TGTGCCAGCAGCCCCCGGGACAGGGGGCTTGGGGCCAACGTCCTGACTTTC. It is translated as CASSPRDRGLGANVLTF.